A selection of T cell receptor beta chains follows, all from one sample in a study of OX40 agonist ivuxolimab in advanced cancers. The repertoire was sequenced with immunoSEQ multiplex PCR; TCRdb's copy has only in-frame clones and lacks some. The sample gives roughly 80,000 clones, roughly 85% of which show up once; approximately 0.85% is in the top ten. Specimen: CD4+ or CD8+ T cells sorted from blood, collected in a trial of the OX40 agonist ivuxolimab. Receptors were obtained from an adult with an advanced solid tumor such as melanoma, head and neck, liver or kidney cancer. The CDR3 runs from the conserved cysteine through the conserved F or W. Fields, in order: D gene, V gene, J gene, clone size, CDR3 length, CDR3 protein, CDR3 DNA. A D gene is named only where the DNA matches it firmly. The size field is filled for only some rows; it gives once, few, many or a size class.

D: TRBD1; V: TRBV7-2; J: TRBJ1-5; size: .; length: 15; CDR3: CASSLAGGQNQPQHF; DNA: TGTGCCAGCAGCTTAGCGGGGGGACAGAATCAGCCCCAGCATTTT
D: .; V: TRBV5-1; J: TRBJ1-2; size: few; length: 16; CDR3: CASSSHPGAQGHGYTF; DNA: TGCGCCAGCAGCTCACACCCGGGGGCTCAGGGCCATGGCTACACCTTC
D: TRBD1; V: TRBV30; J: TRBJ2-7; size: .; length: 14; CDR3: CAWSTGGLGYEQYF; DNA: TGTGCCTGGAGTACAGGGGGCTTGGGCTACGAGCAGTACTTC
D: .; V: TRBV9; J: TRBJ1-1; size: .; length: 14; CDR3: CASSVAGGLTEAFF; DNA: TGTGCCAGCAGCGTAGCTGGGGGGTTGACTGAAGCTTTCTTT
D: .; V: TRBV7-2; J: TRBJ1-2; size: .; length: 18; CDR3: CASSFMSGANSGNYGYTF; DNA: TGTGCCAGCAGCTTCATGTCAGGGGCCAATTCCGGAAACTATGGCTACACCTTC
D: .; V: TRBV6-5; J: TRBJ1-3; size: .; length: 14; CDR3: CASRQGRSGNTIYF; DNA: TGTGCCAGCAGGCAGGGGAGGTCTGGAAACACCATATATTTT
D: .; V: TRBV7-9; J: TRBJ2-7; size: .; length: 11; CDR3: CASRRENEQYF; DNA: TGTGCCAGCAGGAGAGAAAACGAGCAGTACTTC
D: .; V: TRBV4-1; J: TRBJ1-2; size: .; length: 15; CDR3: CASSQDVTLNYGYTF; DNA: TGCGCCAGCAGCCAAGATGTCACACTTAACTATGGCTACACCTTC
D: .; V: TRBV11-2; J: TRBJ1-1; size: .; length: 13; CDR3: CASSSVGYGEAFF; DNA: TGTGCCAGCAGCTCAGTGGGGTATGGTGAAGCTTTCTTT
D: TRBD1; V: TRBV27; J: TRBJ1-2; size: .; length: 15; CDR3: CASSSSGDRVGGYTF; DNA: TGTGCCAGCAGTTCCTCCGGGGACAGGGTAGGCGGCTACACCTTC
D: .; V: TRBV6-6; J: TRBJ2-7; size: .; length: 14; CDR3: CASSYGGGAAEQYF; DNA: TGTGCCAGCAGTTACGGTGGGGGAGCAGCCGAGCAGTACTTC
D: .; V: TRBV7-9; J: TRBJ2-1; size: .; length: 16; CDR3: CASSLFSGAWYNEQFF; DNA: TGTGCCAGCAGCTTATTCTCGGGGGCCTGGTACAATGAGCAGTTCTTC
D: .; V: TRBV2; J: TRBJ1-3; size: .; length: 16; CDR3: CASSEKDRASGNTIYF; DNA: TGTGCCAGCAGTGAGAAGGACAGAGCCTCTGGAAACACCATATATTTT
D: .; V: TRBV5-4; J: TRBJ2-3; size: .; length: 11; CDR3: CASSLEAAQYF; DNA: TGTGCCAGCAGCTTGGAAGCGGCACAGTATTTT
D: .; V: TRBV2; J: TRBJ2-7; size: .; length: 13; CDR3: CASSEQGQGEQYF; DNA: TGTGCCAGCAGTGAGCAGGGCCAAGGCGAGCAGTACTTC
D: .; V: TRBV7-2; J: TRBJ2-3; size: .; length: 14; CDR3: CASRNRASADTQYF; DNA: TGTGCCAGCAGAAACAGGGCAAGCGCAGATACGCAGTATTTT